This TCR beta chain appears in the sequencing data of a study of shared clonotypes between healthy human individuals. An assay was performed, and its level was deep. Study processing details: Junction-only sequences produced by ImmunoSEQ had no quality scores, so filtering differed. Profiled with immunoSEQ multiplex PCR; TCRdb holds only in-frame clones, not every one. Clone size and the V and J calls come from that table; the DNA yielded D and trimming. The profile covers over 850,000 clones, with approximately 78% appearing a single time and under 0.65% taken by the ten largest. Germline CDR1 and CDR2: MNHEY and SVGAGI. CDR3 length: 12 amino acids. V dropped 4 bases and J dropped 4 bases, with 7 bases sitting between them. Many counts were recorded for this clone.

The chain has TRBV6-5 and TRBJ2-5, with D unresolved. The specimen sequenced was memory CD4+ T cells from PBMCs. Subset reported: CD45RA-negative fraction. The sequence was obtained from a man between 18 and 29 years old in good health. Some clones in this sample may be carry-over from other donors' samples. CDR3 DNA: TGTGCCAGCAGTTCAGTCGGAGAGACCCAGTACTTC. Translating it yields CASSSVGETQYF.